Detailed here is one T cell receptor (beta chain). Its antigen remains unknown. A much larger clone is a single base away; this may be a read error. It is likely a read error, because the conserved phenylalanine at the end of the CDR3 is missing. The data originate from a study of regulatory T cells in long-lasting Graves disease. Study context: Persistent Graves' disease denoted over 5 years of antithyroid drugs plus positive TSH receptor antibodies. General study findings and limits: TRBV28 was favored in persistent disease, as were TRBJ1-2 and TRBJ2-5. Sharing of public clonotypes was greater in persistent patients (about 3,000) than in new patients (around 1,000).

Construction of the TCR beta libraries employed iRepertoire HTBI primers in conjunction with Arm-PCR of CDR3 regions. TCRdb passed the multiplex PCR reads through MiXCR, listing each CDR3 protein once. The table includes roughly 400,000 distinct CDR3 sequences, over 20% detected once. V lost 6 bases, J lost 5 bases, and 14 bases lay in between. Germline CDR1 and CDR2: SGHTA and FQGTGA. The CDR3 covers 13 residues. Time point of the sample: persistent/refractory GD, antithyroid drugs over 5 years with positive TRAb. PBMC RNA was the source of the TCR library. Graves' disease diagnosis was established per American Thyroid Association guidelines.

The receptor's source is a female donor with Graves disease. The chain employs TRBV7-3 and TRBJ2-7; D may match TRBD1 or TRBD2 (5 bases each). Here the sequenced sample was peripheral blood mononuclear cells (PBMCs), taken when the disease was refractory, from a patient treated with antithyroid drugs. For the CDR3, the DNA is TGTGCCAGCAGAGTCGGGGCTCGAGACGAGCAGTACCTC. It codes for CASRVGARDEQYL.